The entry below describes one T cell receptor (beta chain). The antigen is undetermined. For TCRbeta, the library was prepared with unique molecular identifiers. TCRdb recomputed calls from the PCR reads with MiXCR, one row per CDR3 protein. The repertoire holds hundreds of thousands of distinct CDR3 sequences, with around 13% as singletons. This specimen comes from a study of T-cell reconstitution after alpha-beta-depleted transplantation in children. Regarding the study as a whole: Diversity and T-cell counts at one year after transplant derived mostly from new T cells.

There are 21 residues in the CDR3. Germline CDR1 is MNHEY and CDR2 is SVGEGT. V gave up 6 bases and J gave up 7 bases; unmatched junction bases: 27. The sample here was PBMCs, taken before TCRalphabeta/CD19-depleted stem cell transplant. The sequence derives from a girl aged 2 to 10 with congenital amegakaryocytic thrombocytopenia, due to receive a stem cell transplant. The genes are TRBV6-2 or TRBV6-3 and TRBJ2-1; 10 nucleotides match TRBD2. This CDR3 is CASRLRTTSLKIAGGPNEQFF. CDR3 DNA sequence: TGTGCCAGCAGGCTACGAACCACGAGCTTGAAGATAGCGGGAGGCCCAAATGAGCAGTTCTTC.